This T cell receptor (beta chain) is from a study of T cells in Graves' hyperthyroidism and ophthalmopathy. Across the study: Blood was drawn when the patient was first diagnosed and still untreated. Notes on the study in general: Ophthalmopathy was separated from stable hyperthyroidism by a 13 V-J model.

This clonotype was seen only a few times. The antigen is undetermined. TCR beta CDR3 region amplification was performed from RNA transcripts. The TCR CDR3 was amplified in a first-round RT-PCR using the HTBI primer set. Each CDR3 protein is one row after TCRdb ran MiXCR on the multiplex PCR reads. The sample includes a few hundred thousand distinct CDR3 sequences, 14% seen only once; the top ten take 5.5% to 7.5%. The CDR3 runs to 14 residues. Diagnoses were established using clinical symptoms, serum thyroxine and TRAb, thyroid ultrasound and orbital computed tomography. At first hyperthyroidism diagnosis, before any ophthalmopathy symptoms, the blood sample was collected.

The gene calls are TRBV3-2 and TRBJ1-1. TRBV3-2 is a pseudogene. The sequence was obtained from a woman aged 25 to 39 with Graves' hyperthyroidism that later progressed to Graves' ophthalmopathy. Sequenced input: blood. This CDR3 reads CASSQDRRDTEAFF. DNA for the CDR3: TGTGCCAGCAGCCAAGACCGGAGGGATACTGAAGCTTTCTTT.